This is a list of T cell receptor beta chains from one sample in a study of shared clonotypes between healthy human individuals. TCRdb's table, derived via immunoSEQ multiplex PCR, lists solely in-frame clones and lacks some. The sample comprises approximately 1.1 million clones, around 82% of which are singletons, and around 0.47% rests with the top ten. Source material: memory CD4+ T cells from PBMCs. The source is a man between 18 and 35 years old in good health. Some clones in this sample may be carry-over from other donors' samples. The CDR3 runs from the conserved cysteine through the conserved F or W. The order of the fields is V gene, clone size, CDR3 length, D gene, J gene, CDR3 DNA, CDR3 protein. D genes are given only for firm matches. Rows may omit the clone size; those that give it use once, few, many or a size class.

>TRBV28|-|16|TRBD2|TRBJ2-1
TGTGCCAGCAGCTGGATGGCGGGAGGGTCTAACAATGAGCAGTTCTTC
CASSWMAGGSNNEQFF
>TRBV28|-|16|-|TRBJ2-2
TGTGCCAGCAGTTCCCTAGGCGACCCCAGGGCCGGGGAGCTGTTTTTT
CASSSLGDPRAGELFF
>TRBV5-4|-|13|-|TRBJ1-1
TGTGCCAGCAGCTTGGACGGGAAGACTGAAGCTTTCTTT
CASSLDGKTEAFF
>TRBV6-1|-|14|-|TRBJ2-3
TGTGCCAGCAAAGGGCATCTGGCCGCAGATACGCAGTATTTT
CASKGHLAADTQYF
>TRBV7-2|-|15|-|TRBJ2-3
TGTGCCAGCAGCATCGTCGGCGGCCCCACAGATACGCAGTATTTT
CASSIVGGPTDTQYF
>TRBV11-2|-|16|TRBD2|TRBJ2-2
TGTGCCAGCAGCCTACCGGGACTAGTGTGGACCGGGGAGCTGTTTTTT
CASSLPGLVWTGELFF
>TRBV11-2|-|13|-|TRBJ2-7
TGTGCCAGCAGTCGACAGGTAGGGAGCGAGCAGTACTTC
CASSRQVGSEQYF
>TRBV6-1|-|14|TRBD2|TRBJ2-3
TGTGCCAGCTTGGCAGCGGGGCTGAGGTATACGCAGTATTTT
CASLAAGLRYTQYF
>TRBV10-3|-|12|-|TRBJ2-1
TGTGCCATCAGTGAGTCCGGGGATGAGCAGTTCTTC
CAISESGDEQFF
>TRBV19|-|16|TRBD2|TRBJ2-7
TGTGCCAGTAGTATATTCCAGACTAGCGGGAGGAACGAGCAGTACTTC
CASSIFQTSGRNEQYF
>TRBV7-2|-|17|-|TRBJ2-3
TGTGCCAGCAGCTTACGGGGTGTTTCTATTAGCACAGATACGCAGTATTTT
CASSLRGVSISTDTQYF
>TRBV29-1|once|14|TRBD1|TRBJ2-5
TGCAGCGTTGAGGGCTCCAGGGGGAGAGAGACCCAGTACTTC
CSVEGSRGRETQYF
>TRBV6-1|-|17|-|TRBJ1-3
TGTGCCAGCAGTGTATTAGGGGCAGGGGACTCTGGAAACACCATATATTTT
CASSVLGAGDSGNTIYF
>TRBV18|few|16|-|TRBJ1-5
TGTGCCAGCTCACCCCAGGGAGGGAGTAGCAATCAGCCCCAGCATTTT
CASSPQGGSSNQPQHF
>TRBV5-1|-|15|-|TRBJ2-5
TGCGCCAGCAGCCCACAGGGTGTGGGTCAAGAGACCCAGTACTTC
CASSPQGVGQETQYF
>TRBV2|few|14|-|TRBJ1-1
TGTGCCAGCAGTGAATGGAGAGGGCGGGCTGAAGCTTTCTTT
CASSEWRGRAEAFF
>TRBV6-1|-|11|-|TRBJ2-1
TGTGCCAGCAGTGATAGCCAGAAGCAGTTCTTC
CASSDSQKQFF
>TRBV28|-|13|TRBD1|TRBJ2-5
TGTGCCAGCAGTCGAGGACAGGGTGAGACCCAGTACTTC
CASSRGQGETQYF
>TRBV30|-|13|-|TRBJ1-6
TGTGCCTGCTCCCCCGTCTATAATTCACCCCTCCACTTT
CACSPVYNSPLHF
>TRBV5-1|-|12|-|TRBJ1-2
TGCGCCAGCAGCTCAGGATTCTATGGCTACACCTTC
CASSSGFYGYTF
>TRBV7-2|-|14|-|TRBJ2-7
TGTGCCAGCAGCTCAGGGGCCATGGAGGGCGGGAGTGACTTC
CASSSGAMEGGSDF
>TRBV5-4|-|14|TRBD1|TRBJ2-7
TGTGCCAGCAGCAAGGACAGGGGTTCCTACGAGCAGTACTTC
CASSKDRGSYEQYF
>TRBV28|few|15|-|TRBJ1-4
TGTGCCAGCAGTAGAGACGGCGCAACTAATGAAAAACTGTTTTTT
CASSRDGATNEKLFF
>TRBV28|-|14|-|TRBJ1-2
TGTGCCAGCAGTTTAGTACTAAACATTTTGGGCTACACCTTC
CASSLVLNILGYTF
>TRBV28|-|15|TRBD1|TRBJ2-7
TGTGCCAGCAGCCCAGGGGGCCCTGTTCGGGTCGAGCAGTACTTC
CASSPGGPVRVEQYF
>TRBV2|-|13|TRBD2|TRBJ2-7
TGTGCCAGCACCATGGGGAGGGTCAACGAGCAGTACTTC
CASTMGRVNEQYF
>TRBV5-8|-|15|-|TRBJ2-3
TGTGCCAGCAGCGCGGGACTTCTCTCCACAGATACGCAGTATTTT
CASSAGLLSTDTQYF
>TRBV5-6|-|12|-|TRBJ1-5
TGTGCCAGCAGCAACCCCTTTCAGCCCCAGCATTTT
CASSNPFQPQHF
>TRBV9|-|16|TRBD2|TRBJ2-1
TGTGCCAGCAGCGTACGGGGGGCAGCGGGAGAGAGTGAGCAGTTCTTC
CASSVRGAAGESEQFF
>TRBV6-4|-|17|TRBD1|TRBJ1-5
TGTGCCAGCAGGGACAGGTTGGCACCGGACGGCAATCAGCCCCAGCATTTT
CASRDRLAPDGNQPQHF
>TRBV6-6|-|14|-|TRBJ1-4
TGTGCCAGCAGTTACAGGGCAAGCTTTGAAAAACTGTTTTTT
CASSYRASFEKLFF
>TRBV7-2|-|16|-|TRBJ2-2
TGTGCCAGCAGCTTATCTTTTCTGGCGTATAACGGGGAGCTGTTTTTT
CASSLSFLAYNGELFF
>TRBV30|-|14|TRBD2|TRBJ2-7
TGTGCCTGGAGTCTGGGACTAGCTTTCCGGGAGCAGTACTTC
CAWSLGLAFREQYF
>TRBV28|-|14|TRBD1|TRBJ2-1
TGTGCCAGCAGTTTATCCCAGGGGGCCGATGAGCAGTTCTTC
CASSLSQGADEQFF
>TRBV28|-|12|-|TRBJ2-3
TGTGCCAGCAGTTCGGTAGAGGGTACGCAGTATTTT
CASSSVEGTQYF
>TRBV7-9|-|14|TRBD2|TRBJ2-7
TGTGCCAGCAGCTTACTAGCGGGAGGGCAGGAGCAGTACTTC
CASSLLAGGQEQYF
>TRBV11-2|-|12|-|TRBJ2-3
TGTGCCAGCAGCCGAGGACCAGATACGCAGTATTTT
CASSRGPDTQYF
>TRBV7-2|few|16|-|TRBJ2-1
TGTGCCAGCAGACCCTACAGGGCTTTTCTGTGGAATGAGCAGTTCTTC
CASRPYRAFLWNEQFF
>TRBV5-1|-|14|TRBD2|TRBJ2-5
TGCGCCAGCAGCTTAACTAGCGGTGAAGAGACCCAGTACTTC
CASSLTSGEETQYF
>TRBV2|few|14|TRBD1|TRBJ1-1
TGTGCCAGCAGTTACACAGGGGAGTGGACTGAAGCTTTCTTT
CASSYTGEWTEAFF
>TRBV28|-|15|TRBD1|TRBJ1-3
TGTGCCAGCAGCCCTACAGGGGGCTCAGGAAACACCATATATTTT
CASSPTGGSGNTIYF
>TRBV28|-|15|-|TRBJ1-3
TGTGCCAGCAGTTTATATAGGGGGGCTGGAAACACCATATATTTT
CASSLYRGAGNTIYF
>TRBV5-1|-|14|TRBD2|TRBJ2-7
TGCGCCAGCAGCCCTCAGGGACTAGCGGGGGAGCAGTACTTC
CASSPQGLAGEQYF
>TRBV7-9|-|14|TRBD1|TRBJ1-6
TGTGCCAGCAGCCCGGGACAGGGTTATTCACCCCTCCACTTT
CASSPGQGYSPLHF
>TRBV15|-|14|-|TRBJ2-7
TGTGCCACCAGCAGAGAAGTAGCCGTCTACGAGCAGTACTTC
CATSREVAVYEQYF
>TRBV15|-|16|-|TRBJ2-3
TGTGCCACCAGCAGAGATCGGGTCAGGGGAACAGATACGCAGTATTTT
CATSRDRVRGTDTQYF
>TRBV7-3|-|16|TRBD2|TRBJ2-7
TGTGCCAGCAGCTTATCGTCTAGCGGGAGCTCCTACGAGCAGTACTTC
CASSLSSSGSSYEQYF
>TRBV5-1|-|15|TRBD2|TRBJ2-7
TGCGCCAGCAGCATAGGTCTAGCGGGAGCCGCCGAGCAGTACTTC
CASSIGLAGAAEQYF
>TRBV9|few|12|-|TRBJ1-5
TGTGCCAGCAGCGTACACTATCAGCCCCAGCATTTT
CASSVHYQPQHF
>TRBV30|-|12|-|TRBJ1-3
TGTGCCTGGGGGACTGCTGGAAACACCATATATTTT
CAWGTAGNTIYF
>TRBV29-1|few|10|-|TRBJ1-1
TGCAGCGCCATGAACACTGAAGCTTTCTTT
CSAMNTEAFF
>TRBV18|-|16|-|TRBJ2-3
TGTGCCAGCTCTCCGAGTCTCAGCGGATACACAGATACGCAGTATTTT
CASSPSLSGYTDTQYF
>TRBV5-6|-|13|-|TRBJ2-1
TGTGCCAGCAGCTTCTTTTCTGTCAATGAGCAGTTCTTC
CASSFFSVNEQFF
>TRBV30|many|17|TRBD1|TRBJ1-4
TGTGCCTGGAGTGTACGGCGGACAGGTCTGAGGGATGAAAAACTGTTTTTT
CAWSVRRTGLRDEKLFF
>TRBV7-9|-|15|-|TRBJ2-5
TGTGCCAGCAGCTTAGGGCAGGGGAGGGAAGAGACCCAGTACTTC
CASSLGQGREETQYF